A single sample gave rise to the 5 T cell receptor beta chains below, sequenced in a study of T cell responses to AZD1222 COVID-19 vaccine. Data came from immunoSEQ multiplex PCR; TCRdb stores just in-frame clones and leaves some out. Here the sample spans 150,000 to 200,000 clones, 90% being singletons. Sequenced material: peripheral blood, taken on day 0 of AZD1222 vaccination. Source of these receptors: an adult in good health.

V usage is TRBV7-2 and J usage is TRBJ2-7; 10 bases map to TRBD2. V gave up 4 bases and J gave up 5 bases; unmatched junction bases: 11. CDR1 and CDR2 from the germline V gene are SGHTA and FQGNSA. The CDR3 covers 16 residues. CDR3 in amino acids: CASSSTRAGGLDEQYF. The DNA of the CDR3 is TGTGCCAGCAGCTCGACCCGAGCGGGGGGGCTTGACGAGCAGTACTTC.

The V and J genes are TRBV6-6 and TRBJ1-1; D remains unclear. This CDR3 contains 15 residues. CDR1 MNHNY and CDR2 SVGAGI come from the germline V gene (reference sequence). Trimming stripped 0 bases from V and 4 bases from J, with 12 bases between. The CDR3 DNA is TGTGCCAGCAGTTACTCCGGCGGGGTTGGCACTGAAGCTTTCTTT. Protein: CASSYSGGVGTEAFF.

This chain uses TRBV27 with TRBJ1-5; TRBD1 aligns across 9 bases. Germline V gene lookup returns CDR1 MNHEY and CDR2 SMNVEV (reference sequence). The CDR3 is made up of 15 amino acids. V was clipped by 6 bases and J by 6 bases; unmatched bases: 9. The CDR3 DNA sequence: TGTGCCAGCAGAGGACAGGGGAATTACGTTCAGCCCCAGCATTTT. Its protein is CASRGQGNYVQPQHF.

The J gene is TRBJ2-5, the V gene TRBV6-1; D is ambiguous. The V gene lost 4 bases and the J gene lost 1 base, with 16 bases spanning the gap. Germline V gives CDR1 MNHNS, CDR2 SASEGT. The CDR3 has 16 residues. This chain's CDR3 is CASSASSGWVQETQYF. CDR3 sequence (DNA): TGTGCCAGCAGTGCCTCTTCGGGCTGGGTCCAAGAGACCCAGTACTTC.

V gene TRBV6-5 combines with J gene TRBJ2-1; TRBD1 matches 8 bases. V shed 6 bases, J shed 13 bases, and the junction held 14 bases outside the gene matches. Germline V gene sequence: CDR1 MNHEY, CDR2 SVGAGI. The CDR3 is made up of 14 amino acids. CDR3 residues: CASREDRVLFDQFF. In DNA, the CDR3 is TGTGCCAGCAGGGAGGACAGGGTTTTATTTGATCAGTTCTTC.